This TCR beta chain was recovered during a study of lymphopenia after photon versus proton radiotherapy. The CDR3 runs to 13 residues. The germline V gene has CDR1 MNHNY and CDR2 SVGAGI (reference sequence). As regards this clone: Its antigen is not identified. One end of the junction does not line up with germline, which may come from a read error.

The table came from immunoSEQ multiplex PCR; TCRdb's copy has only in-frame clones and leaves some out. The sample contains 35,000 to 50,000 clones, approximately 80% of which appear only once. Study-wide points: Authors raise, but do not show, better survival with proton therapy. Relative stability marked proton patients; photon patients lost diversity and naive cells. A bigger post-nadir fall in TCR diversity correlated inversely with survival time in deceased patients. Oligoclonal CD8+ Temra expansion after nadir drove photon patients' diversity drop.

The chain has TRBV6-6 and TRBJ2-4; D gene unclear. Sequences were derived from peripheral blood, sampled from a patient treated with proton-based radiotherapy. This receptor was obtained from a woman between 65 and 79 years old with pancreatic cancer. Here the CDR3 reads CASSTAAENIQYF. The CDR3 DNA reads TGTGCCAGCAGTACGGCAGCCGAAAACATTCAGTACTTC.